These 11 T cell receptor beta chains originate from one sample sequenced in a study of neurological immune-mediated disorders. TCRdb processed the 5' RACE reads anew with MiXCR; each CDR3 protein has one entry. The table lists tens of thousands of distinct CDR3 sequences, 4.5% of them singletons. Input material: PBMCs. All receptors derive from a young man with multiple sclerosis.

The rearrangement uses TRBV30 and TRBJ1-1, with a tentative D call TRBD1 (5 bases). Germline V gene data show CDR1 as GTSNPN and CDR2 as SVGIG (reference sequence). The ends were cut back, 0 bases at V and 4 bases at J, with 21 bases in the middle. The CDR3 length is 17 residues. CDR3 loop: CAWSVLVVAGPSTEAFF. DNA of the CDR3: TGTGCCTGGAGTGTACTCGTCGTCGCAGGGCCGAGCACTGAAGCTTTCTTT.

In its sample, this clonotype was seen many times. CDR3 bases: TGCGCCAGCAGCCAAGACAGGGGCAATTCACCCCTCCACTTT. It encodes CASSQDRGNSPLHF. The chain carries TRBV4-1 and TRBJ1-6, with TRBD1 as a possible D gene (6 bases). Trimming shortened V by 0 bases and J by 7 bases, and 7 bases separated the two germline ends. The germline gives CDR1 MGHRA, CDR2 YSYEKL. This CDR3 spans 14 amino acids.

V usage is TRBV7-2 and J usage is TRBJ1-1; D is ambiguous. Germline CDR1 is SGHTA and CDR2 is FQGNSA. The CDR3 is made up of 14 amino acids. The ends were cut back, 6 bases at V and 1 base at J, with 12 bases in the middle. The CDR3 DNA reads TGTGCCAGCAGGACGGGTCGATCGAACACTGAAGCTTTCTTT. Translating gives CASRTGRSNTEAFF.

There are many counts of this clonotype. The rearrangement joins TRBV5-1 to TRBJ2-7; maybe TRBD1 (5 bases). From germline, CDR1 is SGHRS and CDR2 YFSETQ. V dropped 1 base and J dropped 3 bases, with 11 bases sitting between them. The CDR3 runs 14 residues. CDR3 sequence (DNA): TGCGCCAGCAGCTTGACAGGCTCGGGCTACGAGCAGTACTTC. Translated, it gives CASSLTGSGYEQYF. The full variable domain, in which reference TRBV5-1 and TRBJ2-7 provide the parts outside the CDR3, is KAGVTQTPRYLIKTRGQQVTLSCSPISGHRSVSWYQQTPGQGLQFLFEYFSETQRNKGNFPGRFSGRQFSNSRSEMNVSTLELGDSALYLCASSLTGSGYEQYFGPGTRLTVT.

In its sample, this clonotype was seen many times. The J gene is TRBJ2-5, the V gene TRBV14, with D uncertain. Per germline, CDR1 SGHDN and CDR2 FVKESK. The CDR3 sequence is 14 residues long. The V and J ends lost 2 bases and 5 bases respectively, with 12 bases between them. The DNA of the CDR3 is TGTGCCAGCAGCCAACTAAAAACTTTGGAGACCCAGTACTTC. Translation gives CASSQLKTLETQYF.

The chain carries TRBV20-1 and TRBJ1-1; D remains unclear. Germline lookup yields CDR1 DFQATT and CDR2 SNEGSKA (reference sequence). The CDR3 is made up of 12 amino acids. The V gene lost 0 bases and the J gene lost 6 bases, with 8 bases spanning the gap. The DNA for the CDR3 is TGCAGTGCTAGAGATGCCCCTGCTGAAGCTTTCTTT. It translates to CSARDAPAEAFF.

This clonotype was found many times. The chain recombines TRBV7-8 with TRBJ1-1; a weak D match, TRBD1 (6 bases). The CDR3 totals 11 residues. Between the trimmed V and J ends, which lost 5 bases and 11 bases, there was a span of 12 bases. CDR1 is SGHVS and CDR2 is FQNEAQ in the germline V gene. The CDR3 spells CASSLGQGAFF. CDR3 DNA sequence: TGTGCCAGCAGCCTCGGGCAGGGGGCTTTCTTT.

This clonotype was detected many times. The chain recombines TRBV5-6 with TRBJ1-2, with no clear D. CDR3 length: 14 residues. V lost 0 bases, J lost 4 bases, and 10 bases lay in between. From germline, CDR1 is SGHDT and CDR2 YYEEEE. The CDR3 is CASSLVTPPYGYTF. The CDR3 DNA reads TGTGCCAGCAGCTTGGTCACGCCGCCCTATGGCTACACCTTC.

This clonotype appeared many times. This chain joins TRBV12-3 or TRBV12-4 and TRBJ2-4, with TRBD1 identical over 9 bases. V shed 5 bases and J 6 bases; nucleotides not matched to a gene: 2. The CDR3 covers 13 residues. CDR3 nucleotide sequence: TGTGCCAGCAGTGGGGACAGGGCAAACATTCAGTACTTC. The encoded protein is CASSGDRANIQYF.

The CDR3 nucleotides are TGCGCCAGCAGCTTGGTGGCAGCTTGGGGCACAGATACGCAGTATTTT. Amino acid sequence: CASSLVAAWGTDTQYF. The V call is TRBV5-1, the J call TRBJ2-3; the D is unclear. The CDR3 is 16 residues long. From germline, CDR1 is SGHRS and CDR2 YFSETQ. V was shortened by 0 bases and J by 1 base, with 12 bases between the two germline ends.

This clonotype was picked up many times. This sequence joins TRBV20-1 and TRBJ2-3, with 7 nucleotides matching TRBD1. The ends lost 3 bases at V and 2 bases at J; junction bases unmatched: 8. Germline V gene lookup returns CDR1 DFQATT and CDR2 SNEGSKA (reference sequence). The CDR3 spans 15 residues. The CDR3 DNA sequence: TGCAGTGCTAGTTTGTTAGGACAGGCCACAGATACGCAGTATTTT. This gives the protein CSASLLGQATDTQYF.